This is a list of T cell receptor beta chains from one sample in a study of blood T cells in healthy people across ages. One entry per CDR3 protein results from TCRdb running MiXCR on the 5' RACE reads. The sample consists of hundreds of thousands of distinct CDR3 sequences, 22% of them appearing once. Sample: blood. The receptor set was obtained from a man between 65 and 85 years old in good health. CDR3s include the opening cysteine and the closing phenylalanine or tryptophan. A D gene is named only where the DNA matches it firmly. Only part of the rows carry a size: once, few, many, or a class if the clone is expanded.

j_gene,abundance,d_gene,v_gene,CDR3aa
TRBJ1-1,-,-,TRBV7-9,CASSPTAFEAFF
-,-,-,TRBV2,CASSVQGSYEQYF
TRBJ2-6,-,-,TRBV29-1,CSVEEGAGANVLTF
TRBJ1-5,few,-,TRBV14,CASSQGAALLSVLTQHF
TRBJ2-3,many,-,TRBV7-2,CASSLAAGSTDTQYF
-,-,-,TRBV5-1,CASSLERYEQFF
TRBJ2-3,-,TRBD1,TRBV7-2,CASSLGQGLDTQYF
TRBJ1-6,-,-,TRBV11-2,CASSLGTDPNSPLHF
TRBJ2-7,-,TRBD2,TRBV5-1,CASSLLIAGEYEQYF
TRBJ2-3,few,-,TRBV4-1,CASSQDRLSILSTDTQYF
TRBJ2-4,-,-,TRBV12-3/TRBV12-4,CASSLATQGLLTKNIQYF
TRBJ1-2,few,TRBD1,TRBV7-2,CASSRDRGPTIGYTF
TRBJ1-2,-,TRBD1,TRBV6-5,CASSGLGTGDYGYTF
TRBJ2-5,few,TRBD1,TRBV19,CASSIAGTGARETQYF
TRBJ1-2,few,-,TRBV6-6,CASSYSGTNYGYTF
TRBJ2-5,few,-,TRBV7-9,CASSLAVQLIGETQYF
TRBJ2-3,many,TRBD2,TRBV7-9,CASSLRTSGTDTQYF
TRBJ1-2,-,TRBD1,TRBV24-1,CATSDWGQGGRGYTF
TRBJ2-1,few,-,TRBV7-2,CASRLGPSEVNEQFF
TRBJ2-4,-,TRBD2,TRBV4-3,CASSQDPLAGGDNIQYF
TRBJ2-3,few,TRBD2,TRBV20-1,CSAILSSGGMHDTQYF
TRBJ2-1,few,-,TRBV10-3,CAISESIANEQFF
TRBJ2-2,-,TRBD2,TRBV11-2,CASSLDGLAPGELFF
TRBJ2-3,once,-,TRBV6-1,CASKSPSTDTQYF
TRBJ1-4,few,-,TRBV20-1,CSARGGYNEKLFF
TRBJ2-1,few,-,TRBV12-3/TRBV12-4,CASTLGGLSKQFF
TRBJ1-2,-,-,TRBV12-3/TRBV12-4,CASSQAGRYYGYTF
-,-,-,TRBV20-1,CSARSPSRKGEQYF
TRBJ2-1,-,TRBD2,TRBV7-9,CAAYWGGSSYNEQFF
TRBJ2-1,-,TRBD2,TRBV28,CASSRGLADNEQFF
TRBJ2-6,few,-,TRBV30,CASLRGANVLTF
TRBJ2-4,many,TRBD2,TRBV20-1,CSANYRGVIENIQYF
TRBJ1-1,few,TRBD1,TRBV10-1,CASSGPRTGALPTEAFF
TRBJ2-3,-,-,TRBV10-3,CAISDGTLSTDTQYF
-,-,-,TRBV20-1,CSRTSWGTNEQFF
TRBJ1-6,few,-,TRBV10-3,CAIARDGDNSPLHF
TRBJ1-1,few,-,TRBV5-6,CASSRGGGVTEAFF
TRBJ1-1,-,TRBD1,TRBV5-1,CASSIARTGLNTEAFF
TRBJ1-1,-,-,TRBV11-2,CASTVRSGPVHTEAFF
TRBJ2-3,many,-,TRBV12-3/TRBV12-4,CASSPDSTDTQYF
TRBJ1-5,few,TRBD1,TRBV29-1,CSVGDRGNQPQHF
-,few,-,TRBV7-7,CASSISSSNNEQFF
TRBJ2-3,few,TRBD2,TRBV5-1,CASSPWTSGRSGTDTQYF
TRBJ2-5,-,TRBD1,TRBV7-3,CASSSDRGSETQYF
TRBJ2-1,-,-,TRBV4-3,CASSRRWDNEQFF
TRBJ1-1,-,TRBD1,TRBV12-3/TRBV12-4,CASSHAGQGNTEAFF
TRBJ2-3,few,TRBD2,TRBV27,CASKKGLEVADTQYF
TRBJ2-1,-,TRBD2,TRBV29-1,CSSPGGYNEQFF
TRBJ2-3,-,TRBD1,TRBV5-1,CASSSPWDRGQGDTQYF
TRBJ2-1,once,TRBD2,TRBV7-2,CASSYSGSRFDEQFF
TRBJ2-3,-,TRBD2,TRBV12-3/TRBV12-4,CASSLRAGADTQYF
TRBJ1-2,-,-,TRBV9,CASSVVGNGYTF
TRBJ1-4,few,-,TRBV20-1,CSAKETNEKLFF
TRBJ1-1,-,-,TRBV7-3,CASSLKGGDTEAFF
-,-,TRBD1,TRBV2,CASSDPQGARYEQYF
TRBJ1-2,few,-,TRBV29-1,CSVDQFNYGYTF
TRBJ2-1,-,TRBD2,TRBV11-3,CASSVGTSGFYNEQFF
TRBJ1-1,few,TRBD1,TRBV27,CASSPRQGGLEAFF
TRBJ2-3,-,TRBD2,TRBV5-1,CASSYYSGGHTDTQYF